What follows are 18 T cell receptor beta chains derived from one specimen sequenced in a study of long-term antiretroviral therapy in people with HIV. This was the immunoSEQ v3.0 assay at survey level. Method: immunoSEQ multiplex PCR; TCRdb's copy keeps in-frame clones and lacks some. In the table there are 12,000 or so clones, about 81% of which are singletons. Material: unsorted PBMCs, obtained 8.2 years after starting antiretroviral therapy. The receptors shown here come from a man between 50 and 59 years old with HIV.

This sequence joins TRBV30 and TRBJ1-5; the D is unclear. The CDR3 is made up of 14 amino acids. CDR1 GTSNPN and CDR2 SVGIG come from the germline V gene (reference sequence). Trimming removed 0 bases at V and 2 bases at J, with 8 bases between. The DNA of the CDR3 is TGTGCCTGGAGTGTACCCGTGGGCAATCAGCCCCAGCATTTT. As protein: CAWSVPVGNQPQHF.

This clone was picked up one time. This chain links TRBV5-4 with TRBJ2-1; possibly TRBD1 for D (6 bases). Trimming took 3 bases from V and 4 from J, leaving 14 bases between them. The CDR3 loop spans 15 amino acids. Germline values: CDR1 SGHNT, CDR2 YYREEE (reference sequence). This chain's CDR3 is CASSWGLPGYNEQFF. The CDR3 DNA sequence: TGTGCCAGCAGCTGGGGGCTCCCCGGGTACAATGAGCAGTTCTTC. Drawing the rest from reference TRBV5-4 and TRBJ2-1, the complete variable domain is ETGVTQSPTHLIKTRGQQVTLRCSSQSGHNTVSWYQQALGQGPQFIFQYYREEENGRGNFPPRFSGLQFPNYSSELNVNALELDDSALYLCASSWGLPGYNEQFFGPGTRLTVL.

This clone appeared once. The junction differs from germline at one of its ends, possibly a read error. The rearrangement joins TRBV2 to TRBJ2-7; D may be TRBD1 (6 bases). The CDR3 sequence is 13 residues long. Germline CDR1 is SNHLY and CDR2 is FYNNEI. The CDR3 protein is CASREVQGYEQYF. The CDR3 DNA sequence: TGTGCCAGCAGAGAAGTACAGGGCTACGAGCAGTACTTC.

This sequence joins TRBV6-5 and TRBJ2-3, with D tentatively TRBD2 (5 bases). The CDR3 is 14 residues long. Trimming stripped 3 bases from V and 0 bases from J, with 7 bases between. The germline CDR1 and CDR2 sequences are MNHEY and SVGAGI. CDR3 sequence (DNA): TGTGCCAGCAGTTATGGACTGAGCACAGATACGCAGTATTTT. It translates to CASSYGLSTDTQYF.

The V and J genes are TRBV7-9 and TRBJ1-6, with 7 positions matching TRBD1. This CDR3 contains 16 residues. The germline gives CDR1 SEHNR, CDR2 FQNEAQ (reference sequence). V dropped 5 bases and J dropped 3; count of bases not matched to a gene: 7. This CDR3 is CASSPDPGGYNSPLHF. The DNA of the CDR3 is TGTGCCAGCAGCCCCGACCCAGGGGGCTATAATTCACCCCTCCACTTT.

V gene TRBV5-6 combines with J gene TRBJ1-1; the D is unclear. This CDR3 region has 14 residues. V was shortened by 2 bases and J by 0 bases, with 8 bases between the two germline ends. Germline CDR1 and CDR2: SGHDT and YYEEEE. The CDR3 protein is CASSFYYLNTEAFF. CDR3 coding DNA: TGTGCCAGCAGCTTTTATTACCTGAACACTGAAGCTTTCTTT.

The chain links TRBV5-1 to TRBJ1-5; no reliable D call. V was pared by 0 bases and J by 0 bases, with 7 bases between. The CDR3 has 15 residues. The germline gives CDR1 SGHRS, CDR2 YFSETQ. CDR3 bases: TGCGCCAGCAGCTTGGAAGGGTATAGCAATCAGCCCCAGCATTTT. Protein product: CASSLEGYSNQPQHF.

The V call is TRBV11-3, the J call TRBJ2-7; D remains ambiguous. CDR1 and CDR2 from the germline V gene are SGHNT and YENEEA. Trimming cost V 0 bases and J 6 bases, with 9 bases left between them. The CDR3 contains 13 residues. This CDR3 is CASSLDRDVEQYF. The CDR3 bases are TGTGCCAGCAGCTTAGATCGCGACGTCGAGCAGTACTTC.

The V and J genes are TRBV2 and TRBJ2-7; D is undetermined. V was pared by 5 bases and J by 6 bases, with 8 bases between. This CDR3 has 11 residues. Germline values: CDR1 SNHLY, CDR2 FYNNEI. The CDR3 loop is CASSSTTEQYF. The CDR3 DNA reads as TGTGCCAGCAGTTCCACCACCGAGCAGTACTTC.

The rearrangement links TRBV13 to TRBJ2-7; D unclear. CDR3 size: 16 residues. The ends were cut back, 0 bases at V and 6 bases at J, with 18 bases in the middle. CDR1 PRHDT and CDR2 FYEKMQ come from the germline V gene (reference sequence). The CDR3 region has the DNA TGTGCCAGCAGCTTAGGCTACTACGAGAGGTTGTCCGAGCAGTACTTC. This codes for CASSLGYYERLSEQYF.

This chain links TRBV2 with TRBJ2-7; D ambiguous. The germline gives CDR1 SNHLY, CDR2 FYNNEI. This CDR3 is built from 12 residues. V was clipped by 7 bases and J by 3 bases, with 10 bases between them. The CDR3 DNA is TGTGCCAGCACCGATAACTTCTACGAGCAGTACTTC. It specifies CASTDNFYEQYF.

The chain employs TRBV5-1 and TRBJ2-1; D unclear. This CDR3 contains 14 residues. The germline V gene encodes CDR1 SGHRS and CDR2 YFSETQ. V dropped 1 base and J dropped 2 bases, with 7 bases sitting between them. CDR3 loop: CASSLYRAYNEQFF. CDR3 sequence (DNA): TGCGCCAGCAGCTTGTATAGGGCCTACAATGAGCAGTTCTTC.

In its sample, this clone was seen once. This chain joins TRBV12-5 and TRBJ2-1; TRBD2 is a possible D gene (6 bases). Per germline, CDR1 LGHNT and CDR2 FRNRAP. CDR3 length: 18 amino acids. V lost 3 bases to trimming and J lost 8 bases, with 26 bases between them. The DNA of the CDR3 is TGTGCTAGTGGTTTCCCGCGACTAGAGTCGTTTGGCGCTTATGAGCAGTTCTTC. The encoded protein is CASGFPRLESFGAYEQFF.

This sequence joins TRBV5-6 and TRBJ1-1; D may be TRBD1 (5 bases). Germline CDR1 is SGHDT and CDR2 is YYEEEE. The V gene lost 0 bases and the J gene lost 4 bases, with 7 bases spanning the gap. This CDR3 region has 13 residues. The CDR3 reads CASSLAGLTEAFF. The CDR3 nucleotides are TGTGCCAGCAGCTTGGCGGGGCTCACTGAAGCTTTCTTT.

The rearrangement links TRBV5-6 to TRBJ1-1, with D perhaps matching TRBD1 (6 bases). The length of the CDR3 is 15 residues. The V gene's germline CDR1 is SGHDT and CDR2 YYEEEE. V lost 1 base to trimming and J lost 0 bases, with 10 bases between them. The chain's CDR3 is CASSLLTGMNTEAFF. The CDR3 nucleotides read TGTGCCAGCAGCTTGTTAACAGGGATGAACACTGAAGCTTTCTTT.

The J gene is TRBJ2-5, the V gene TRBV7-8, with D tentatively TRBD2 (6 bases). Between the trimmed V and J ends, which lost 5 bases and 4 bases, there was a span of 20 bases. The CDR3 loop spans 16 amino acids. Germline V gene data show CDR1 as SGHVS and CDR2 as FQNEAQ. The CDR3 DNA sequence: TGTGCCAGCAGCCCGGGACCGGGACTTAGCGCAGAGACCCAGTACTTC. Encoded protein: CASSPGPGLSAETQYF.

The rearrangement uses TRBV5-6 and TRBJ2-4, with D possibly being TRBD2 (6 bases). The CDR3 is made up of 17 amino acids. Germline loops: CDR1 SGHDT, CDR2 YYEEEE. V lost 3 bases, J lost 0 bases, and 16 bases lay in between. The CDR3, as DNA: TGTGCCAGCAGCTCCGACGGGACTTCTCTAGCCAAAAACATTCAGTACTTC. Translated, it gives CASSSDGTSLAKNIQYF.

This clone was seen just once. The rearrangement joins TRBV23-1 to TRBJ1-4, with D maybe TRBD1 (5 bases). TRBV23-1 is an ORF, with its function uncertain. V lost 2 bases and J 0 bases, leaving 10 bases between the germline ends. CDR3 size: 16 residues. The CDR3 spells CASSQDRRATNEKLFF. The CDR3 region has the DNA TGCGCCAGCAGTCAAGACAGACGAGCAACTAATGAAAAACTGTTTTTT.